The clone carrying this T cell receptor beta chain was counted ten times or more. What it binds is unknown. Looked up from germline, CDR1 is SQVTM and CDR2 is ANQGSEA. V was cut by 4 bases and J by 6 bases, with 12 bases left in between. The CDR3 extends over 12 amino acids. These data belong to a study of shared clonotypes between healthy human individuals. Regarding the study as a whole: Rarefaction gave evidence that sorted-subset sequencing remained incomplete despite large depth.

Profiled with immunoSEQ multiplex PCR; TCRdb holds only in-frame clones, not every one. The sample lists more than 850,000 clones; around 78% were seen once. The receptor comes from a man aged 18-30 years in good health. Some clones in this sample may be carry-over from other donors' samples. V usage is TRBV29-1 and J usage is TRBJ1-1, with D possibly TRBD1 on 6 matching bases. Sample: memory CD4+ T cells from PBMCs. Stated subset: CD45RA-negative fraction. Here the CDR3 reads CSVAGAGAEAFF. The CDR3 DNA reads TGCAGCGTTGCGGGCGCAGGGGCTGAAGCTTTCTTT.